The text below deals with one TCR beta chain. What antigen it recognizes has not been identified. There are no base qualities to consult, and no much larger clone falls within one base. The CDR3 regions of human TCRbeta chains were analyzed by immunosequencing. Per the authors' processing: Repertoire TCRs were matched against a reference library of SARS-CoV-2-specific TCRs generated with the MIRA antigen-specificity platform. Breadth meant the fraction of unique TCRs that were SARS-CoV-2-associated, whereas depth meant the fraction of total T cells that were SARS-CoV-2-associated. Using the MIRA data, each spike-specific TCR was assigned both to the spike region to which the TCR was reactive and to a CD4 or CD8 class. Log10-transformed breadth and depth values were compared by one-way ANOVA with Sidak's multiple comparisons tests. As stored in TCRdb, this immuneACCESS dataset retains in-frame rearrangements with V and J assigned. A fraction of the clones does not appear; measured against another copy, unresolved V genes explain less than half of the discrepancy, and the remainder lacks a known reason. V and J calls and clone size are given by that table; D and trimming were obtained from the DNA. The sample has around 130,000 clones on record, approximately 85% of them singletons. Of the sample, just under 9.5% falls within the top ten clones.

This record comes from a study of T cell responses to AZD1222 COVID-19 vaccine (dated by TCRdb to 2020 to 2022). Study-level background: AZD1222 recipients whose second dose came at about 4 weeks and those whose second dose came at about 12 weeks were combined into one group, since spike-specific TCR depth and breadth did not differ between the two schedules. TCR sequencing covered more than 230 trial participants: roughly 200 given two doses of AZD1222 and approximately 26 given two doses of MenACWY control vaccine. Enrollment into the trials was organized by age into subgroups of 18-55, 56-69 and 70-plus years, and those subgroups contained about 160, 30 and 59 TCR-sequenced participants, respectively. The paper as a whole reports these results and caveats: The vaccine-associated CD4 TCRs covered the entire spike protein, and the dominant responses fell in regions 160-218 and 743-854. Most participants were white British and females outnumbered males, and the authors suggested that clonal diversity may have been underestimated. In the small 56-69-year group, the increase in depth fell short of significance, most likely because of low power. Conclusions about previously exposed vaccinees are limited, since just six AZD1222 recipients were seropositive for SARS-CoV-2 at baseline. Spike-specific TCR breadth and depth rose significantly after two AZD1222 doses compared with day 0 and with MenACWY recipients. Because no day 14 peak-response samples were available, repertoires were characterized only after the peak T cell response. Nearly half of unique spike-specific TCRs reportedly recognized epitopes outside regions mutated in the B.1.351 and B.1.1.7 variants.

What this sample's time point label stands for: baseline before first vaccination. Samples from vaccinated people were obtained from the UK trials COV001 and COV002, which included a single-blind randomized controlled phase 2/3 trial of AZD1222 (ChAdOx1 nCoV-19) in healthy adults. Trial participant PBMC samples were collected at day 0 and day 28 after the second dose for TCRbeta chain sequencing. The junction shows trimming of 11 bases on V and 0 bases on J, plus 14 bases between the germline ends. The CDR3 contains 13 residues, cysteine and phenylalanine counted. The only DNA kept is the CDR3, 39 bases in frame from the first base. From the germline V gene, CDR1 is SGHAT and CDR2 is FQNNGV.

The specimen comprised peripheral blood, sampled on day 0 of AZD1222 vaccination. The chain uses TRBV11-2 and TRBJ2-7; D gene: possibly TRBD2, on 5 matching bases. The receptor was derived from an adult in good health. The CDR3 region reads CAGRGLSSYEQYF. The DNA sequence is TGTGCCGGAAGAGGGCTGAGCTCCTACGAGCAGTACTTC.